The T cell receptor beta chain described here comes from a study of cytomegalovirus exposure and HLA in healthy donors. PCR used 60 Vbeta primers and 13 Jbeta primers. Profiling relied on immunoSEQ multiplex PCR, and the TCRdb table lists in-frame clones only, not all of them. The sample records some 120,000 clones, around 86% being singletons. The length of the CDR3 is 17 residues. The V end lost 4 bases, the J end lost 2 bases, and 18 bases lay between the germline ends. Germline loops: CDR1 MDHEN, CDR2 SYDVKM. Material for sequencing was PBMCs. The clonotype was recovered from a woman younger than 45 in good health and CMV-seronegative. V usage is TRBV28 and J usage is TRBJ1-5; D remains unclear. The CDR3 region is CASSSPAEEARNQPQHF. CDR3 coding DNA: TGTGCCAGCAGTTCCCCCGCGGAGGAGGCTCGCAATCAGCCCCAGCATTTT.